This TCR beta chain was sequenced during a study of identical twins. A remark on this clonotype: Antigen unknown.

The CDR3 contains 14 residues. V shed 3 bases and J 7 bases; nucleotides not matched to a gene: 4. TCRdb processed the 5' RACE reads anew with MiXCR; each CDR3 protein has one entry. The top ten hold around 40% of the sample, which has about 200,000 distinct CDR3 sequences, more than 15% seen once. Findings of the study overall: It was out-of-frame TCR alpha sharing in monozygotic twins that models underestimated.

These same data were also listed under a study on T cells expressing NK-cell markers. That publication notes: These clonotypes additionally ranked first within the CD3+CD56-NKG2C+ fraction of several donors.

This chain connects TRBV12-3 or TRBV12-4 to TRBJ2-1, with 9 bases fitting TRBD2. This TCR was recovered from a young woman in good health. The sequenced sample consisted of CD8+ T cells sorted from blood. CDR3 coding DNA: TGTGCCAGCAGTTTTGGCGGGGGGGGAAATGAGCAGTTCTTC. This translates into CASSFGGGGNEQFF.